This T cell receptor (beta chain) was identified in a study of Graves' ophthalmopathy and Graves' hyperthyroidism. The overall study: Blood was drawn at initial diagnosis, before any treatment. General study findings and limits: In separating ophthalmopathy from stable hyperthyroidism, a 13-signature model achieved approximately 91% sensitivity and 65% to 84% specificity.

Researchers took RNA transcripts and amplified TCR beta CDR3 regions from them. First-round RT-PCR relied on HTBI primers, and a second-round multiplex PCR came next. TCRdb analysed the multiplex PCR reads with MiXCR anew, one entry per CDR3 protein. Found here are about 200,000 distinct CDR3 sequences, 25% to 30% of them singletons; the top ten hold approximately 9%. As concerns this clonotype: The antigen remains undetermined.

CDR1 LNHDA and CDR2 SQIVND come from the germline V gene (reference sequence). The V segment lost 10 bases and the J segment 0 bases; nucleotides outside the gene matches: 4. The length of the CDR3 is 13 residues. The sequenced material came from peripheral blood. This clonotype originated in a man between 45 and 60 years old with Graves' ophthalmopathy. The rearrangement joins TRBV19 to TRBJ1-1; 8 bases fit TRBD1. The CDR3 reads CAIRDRMNTEAFF. The DNA for the CDR3 is TGTGCCATCCGGGACAGGATGAACACTGAAGCTTTCTTT.